This T cell receptor (beta chain) was sequenced in a study of Tregs in tolerant kidney transplant recipients. Notes on the study in general: Few patients were studied, so findings need validation in larger groups. Activated donor B cell expansion appeared to reveal the most relevant donor-specific TCRbeta repertoire. Biological reproducibility was not directly addressed in this study.

Thawed PBMCs were FACS-sorted into unstimulated CD4+CD25+CD127- regulatory T cells, CD4+CD25- non-regulatory cells, CD4 and CD8 cells. This clone was recorded once. What it binds is unknown. With 0 bases clipped from V and 3 bases from J, the junction kept 4 bases outside the gene matches. The CDR3 has 15 amino acids. CDR1 MNHNY and CDR2 SVGAGI come from the germline V gene (reference sequence). Repertoires were generated with immunoSEQ multiplex PCR, while TCRdb's copy carries only in-frame clones and drops some. The table records approximately 260,000 clones, roughly four fifths of them present only once.

The sample was CD4+ T cells from blood. The source of this sequence is a human donor in good health. This chain joins TRBV6-6 and TRBJ1-1; TRBD1 matches 7 bases. The CDR3 protein is CASSYSGDRDTEAFF. The CDR3 DNA follows: TGTGCCAGCAGTTACTCAGGAGACAGGGACACTGAAGCTTTCTTT.